This T cell receptor (beta chain) was captured in a study of blood T cell repertoires in COVID-19. Overall study: COVID-19 samples collected from the United States, Italy and Spain covered acute and convalescent phases. Nucleic acid was either cDNA or gDNA, and it came from T cells, B-cell-depleted T cells, or PBMCs.

TCRdb's copy holds only in-frame clones and misses some; the assay was immunoSEQ multiplex PCR. Of approximately 190,000 clones in the sample, about 85% are singletons; the top ten hold roughly 21%. The sample taken for sequencing was peripheral blood. The receptor comes from a man aged 55 to 70 with active or convalescent COVID-19.

The CDR3 DNA reads as TGCGCCAGCGGGACGGGGGACCCTAATGAAAAACTGTTTTTT. It yields the protein CASGTGDPNEKLFF. The chain employs TRBV5-1 and TRBJ1-4, with D maybe TRBD1 (5 bases). The CDR3 totals 14 residues. Germline V lookup: CDR1 SGHRS, CDR2 YFSETQ. Trimming pared 7 bases from V and 3 bases from J, leaving 13 bases between. The variable domain in full, with the rest retrieved from reference TRBV5-1 and TRBJ1-4, is KAGVTQTPRYLIKTRGQQVTLSCSPISGHRSVSWYQQTPGQGLQFLFEYFSETQRNKGNFPGRFSGRQFSNSRSEMNVSTLELGDSALYLCASGTGDPNEKLFFGSGTQLSVL.